This T cell receptor beta chain was identified in a study of T-cell reconstitution after alpha-beta-depleted transplantation in children. TCRbeta library preparation incorporated unique molecular identifiers. TCRdb fed the PCR reads into MiXCR, producing one record per CDR3 protein. The sample lists hundreds of thousands of distinct CDR3 sequences, 9.5% to 15% seen once, with 2% to 3% in the top ten. Germline V gene data show CDR1 as SEHNR and CDR2 as FQNEAQ (reference sequence). The V and J ends lost 4 bases and 1 base, in that order; junction bases with no gene match: 10. This CDR3 spans 17 amino acids.

The TCR originated in a human donor who donated a stem cell graft to a child with acute lymphoblastic leukemia. The sequenced sample was PBMCs from the stem cell graft donor, obtained from the stem cell graft. This chain connects TRBV7-9 to TRBJ2-3; 8 bases fit TRBD1. The CDR3 region is CASSSSRDRGRTDTQYF. CDR3 nucleotide sequence: TGTGCCAGCAGCTCCTCCCGCGACAGGGGTCGCACAGATACGCAGTATTTT.